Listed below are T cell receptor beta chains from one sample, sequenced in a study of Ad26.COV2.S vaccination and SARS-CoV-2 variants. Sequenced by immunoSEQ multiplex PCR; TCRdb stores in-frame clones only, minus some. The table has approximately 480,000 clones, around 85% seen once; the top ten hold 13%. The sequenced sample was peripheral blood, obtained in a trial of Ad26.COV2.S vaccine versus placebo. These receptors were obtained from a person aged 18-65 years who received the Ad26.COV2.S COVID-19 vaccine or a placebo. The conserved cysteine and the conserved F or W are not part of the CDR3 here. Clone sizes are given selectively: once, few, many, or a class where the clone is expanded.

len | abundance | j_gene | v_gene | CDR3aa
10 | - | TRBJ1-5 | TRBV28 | ASTAGGQPQH
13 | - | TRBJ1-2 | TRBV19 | ASSIQGASLYGYT
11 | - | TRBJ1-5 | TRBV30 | AWSGSGDQPQH
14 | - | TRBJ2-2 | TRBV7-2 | ASSLVNRVDTGELF
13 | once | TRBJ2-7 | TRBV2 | ASSEDSFLSYEQY
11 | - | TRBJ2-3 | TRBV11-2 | ASSPLVTDTQY
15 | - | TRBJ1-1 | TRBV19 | ASSMVPGQGFRTEAF
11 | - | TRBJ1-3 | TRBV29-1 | SVEVAAGNTIY
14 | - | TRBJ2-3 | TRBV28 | ASSPPGAGRADTQY
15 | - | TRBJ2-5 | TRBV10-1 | ASSILRATSGRETQY
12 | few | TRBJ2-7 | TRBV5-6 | ASSPGQTTYEQY
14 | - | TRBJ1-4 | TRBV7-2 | ASSLELGATNEKLF
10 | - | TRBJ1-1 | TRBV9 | ASSDDEREAF
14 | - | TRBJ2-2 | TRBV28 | ASTVTSGLNTGELF
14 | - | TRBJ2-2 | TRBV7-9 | ASSLVMDPNTGELF
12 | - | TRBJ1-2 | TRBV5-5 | ASSQHAGGGGYT
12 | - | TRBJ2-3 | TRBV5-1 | ASSLGWVTDTQY
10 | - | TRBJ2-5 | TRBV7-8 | ASSLLGETQY
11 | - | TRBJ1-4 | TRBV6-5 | ASTQGTFKKLF
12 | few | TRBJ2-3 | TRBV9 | ASSTGPDTDTQY
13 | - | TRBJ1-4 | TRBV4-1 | ASSQDPGLNEKLF
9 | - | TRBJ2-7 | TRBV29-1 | SVDRGPGQY
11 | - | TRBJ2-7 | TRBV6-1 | ASSDQQGNEQY
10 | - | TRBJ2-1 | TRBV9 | ASSVGQATQF
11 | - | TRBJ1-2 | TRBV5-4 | ASSLDTVGGYT
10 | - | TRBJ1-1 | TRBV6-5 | ASSEGSAEAF
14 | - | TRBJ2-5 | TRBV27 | ASSLYPAGRQETQY